This T cell receptor beta chain emerged from a study of control samples from healthy donors and cancer patients. The table came from immunoSEQ multiplex PCR; TCRdb's copy has only in-frame clones and leaves some out. This sample carries fewer than 200,000 clones, more than 80% of them seen once, and the ten largest clones take just over 1.4%. The sequenced material came from blood. The sequence was collected from a young man in good health.

The DNA for the CDR3 is TGTGCCCGCAAGAGGGCATCTAACTATGGCTACACCTTC. Protein product: CARKRASNYGYTF. The V and J genes are TRBV30 and TRBJ1-2; D uncertain. Germline V gene data show CDR1 as GTSNPN and CDR2 as SVGIG (reference sequence). The V end lost 8 bases, the J end lost 0 bases, and 13 bases lay between the germline ends. This CDR3 contains 13 residues.